The 3 T cell receptor beta chains reported below all come from one sample, sequenced in a study of T cell changes during pregnancy in multiple sclerosis. Libraries were prepared by immunoSEQ multiplex PCR; TCRdb keeps only in-frame clonotypes and omits some of them. The sample yields 70,000 to 95,000 clones, roughly nine tenths seen once. Sequencing was performed on peripheral blood, taken in the second trimester of pregnancy. The receptors here all came from a female donor in good health, enrolled as a control in a pregnancy study.

The V and J genes are TRBV25-1 and TRBJ2-6; a possible D gene is TRBD1 (6 bases). CDR1 MGHDK and CDR2 SYGVNS come from the germline V gene. The V end lost 3 bases, the J end lost 2 bases, and 17 bases lay between the germline ends. This CDR3 has 18 residues. The CDR3 DNA sequence: TGTGCCAGCAGTGATTTACCCGAGACAGGTGCTGGGGCCAACGTCCTGACTTTC. Translation gives CASSDLPETGAGANVLTF.

This clone has only one observation. The V gene is TRBV15, the J gene TRBJ1-3; D is perhaps TRBD1 (6 bases). CDR3 length: 14 amino acids. Trimming removed 5 bases at V and 6 bases at J, with 14 bases between. CDR1 is LNHNV and CDR2 is YYDKDF in the germline V gene (reference sequence). This chain's CDR3 is CATSPRDNQNTIYF. In DNA, the CDR3 is TGTGCCACCAGCCCCCGGGACAACCAAAACACCATATATTTT.

This clone showed up just once. The V and J genes are TRBV4-1 and TRBJ2-5; D uncertain. The CDR3 loop spans 15 amino acids. The germline V gene encodes CDR1 MGHRA and CDR2 YSYEKL. V dropped 1 base and J dropped 5 bases, with 14 bases sitting between them. CDR3 in amino acids: CASSQGSRDGETQYF. The DNA for the CDR3 is TGCGCCAGCAGCCAAGGCTCCCGAGACGGGGAGACCCAGTACTTC.